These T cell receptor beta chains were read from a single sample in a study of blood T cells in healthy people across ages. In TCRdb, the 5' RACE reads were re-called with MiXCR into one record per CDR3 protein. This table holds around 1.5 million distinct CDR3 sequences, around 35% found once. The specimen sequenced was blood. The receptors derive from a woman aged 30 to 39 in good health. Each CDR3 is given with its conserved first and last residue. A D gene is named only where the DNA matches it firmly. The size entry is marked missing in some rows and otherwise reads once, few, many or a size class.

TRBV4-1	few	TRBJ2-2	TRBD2	CASSPAGGGELFF	TGCGCCAGCAGCCCGGCGGGGGGCGGGGAGCTGTTTTTT
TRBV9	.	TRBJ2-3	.	CASSVDDFYTDTQYF	TGTGCCAGCAGCGTAGACGACTTCTACACAGATACGCAGTATTTT
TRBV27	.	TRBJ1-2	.	CASSFGVRGGYTF	TGTGCCAGCAGTTTCGGGGTTCGCGGTGGCTACACCTTC
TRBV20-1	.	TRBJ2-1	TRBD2	CSARERTSGSLVPQFF	TGCAGTGCTAGAGAACGGACTAGCGGGAGTTTAGTCCCGCAGTTCTTC
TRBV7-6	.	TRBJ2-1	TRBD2	CASSWGHSRSGRPYNEQFF	TGTGCCAGCAGCTGGGGACACTCCCGTAGCGGGAGACCCTACAATGAGCAGTTCTTC
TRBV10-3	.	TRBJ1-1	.	CAISMNTEAFF	TGTGCCATCAGCATGAACACTGAAGCTTTCTTT
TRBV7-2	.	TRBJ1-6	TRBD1	CASSSRRTGDNSPLHF	TGTGCCAGCAGCTCCCGACGGACAGGGGATAATTCACCCCTCCACTTT
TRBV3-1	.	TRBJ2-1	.	CASSQVSTAPNEQFF	TGTGCCAGCAGCCAAGTATCCACAGCACCCAATGAGCAGTTCTTC
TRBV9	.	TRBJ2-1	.	CASSVELKTEQFF	TGTGCCAGCAGCGTAGAACTAAAAACAGAGCAGTTCTTC
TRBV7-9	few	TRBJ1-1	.	CASSAVLGTAEAFF	TGTGCCAGCAGCGCGGTGCTGGGGACGGCTGAAGCTTTCTTT
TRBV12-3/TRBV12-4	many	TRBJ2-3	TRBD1	CASSPRDRGTDTQYF	TGTGCCAGCAGCCCCCGGGACAGGGGCACAGATACGCAGTATTTT
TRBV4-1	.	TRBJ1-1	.	CASSQERWPGTEAFF	TGCGCCAGCAGCCAAGAAAGGTGGCCGGGAACTGAAGCTTTCTTT
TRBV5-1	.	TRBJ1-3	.	CASSSPRTVNTIYF	TGCGCCAGCAGCTCCCCCCGGACAGTAAACACCATATATTTT
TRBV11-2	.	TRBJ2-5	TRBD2	CASSSGGAPTLAGGGGQETQYF	TGTGCCAGCAGTTCCGGGGGGGCCCCGACACTAGCGGGAGGAGGCGGCCAAGAGACCCAGTACTTC
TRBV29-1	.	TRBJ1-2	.	CSVQPQSYGYTF	TGCAGCGTTCAACCCCAGTCCTATGGCTACACCTTC
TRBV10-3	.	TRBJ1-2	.	CAISESSSEGGYTF	TGTGCCATCAGTGAGTCGTCCTCCGAGGGGGGCTACACCTTC
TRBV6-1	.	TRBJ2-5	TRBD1	CASRPPGQRGETQYF	TGTGCCAGCAGGCCCCCGGGACAGAGGGGAGAGACCCAGTACTTC
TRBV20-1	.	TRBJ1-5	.	CSANESNQPQHF	TGCAGTGCTAACGAAAGCAATCAGCCCCAGCATTTT
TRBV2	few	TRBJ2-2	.	CASRFQGAGELFF	TGTGCCAGCAGGTTCCAGGGCGCCGGGGAGCTGTTTTTT
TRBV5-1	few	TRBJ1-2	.	CASSPSGEQHYGYTF	TGCGCCAGCAGCCCGTCGGGGGAACAGCACTATGGCTACACCTTC
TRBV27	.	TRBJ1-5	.	CASSKPNQPQHF	TGTGCCAGCAGTAAACCGAATCAGCCCCAGCATTTT
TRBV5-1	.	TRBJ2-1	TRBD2	CASGGDNEQFF	TGCGCCAGTGGGGGGGACAATGAGCAGTTCTTC
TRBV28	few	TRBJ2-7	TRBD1	CASSPQGVVVATQYF	TGTGCCAGCAGCCCCCAGGGGGTGGTAGTTGCGACTCAGTACTTC
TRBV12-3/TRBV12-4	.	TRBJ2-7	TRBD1	CASSFAGQGPWEQYF	TGTGCCAGCAGTTTCGCGGGACAGGGACCGTGGGAGCAGTACTTC
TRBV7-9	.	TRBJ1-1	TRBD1	CASSFRPTGQTMDTEAFF	TGTGCCAGCAGCTTCCGCCCGACAGGGCAAACGATGGACACTGAAGCTTTCTTT
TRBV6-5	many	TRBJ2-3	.	CASGDGTQYF	TGTGCCAGCGGGGATGGTACGCAGTATTTT
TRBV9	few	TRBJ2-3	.	CASSPTSSPALGDTQYF	TGTGCCAGCAGCCCAACTTCGTCCCCGGCTCTTGGAGATACGCAGTATTTT
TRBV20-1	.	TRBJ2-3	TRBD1	CSARPRTGRVDTQYF	TGCAGTGCTAGACCCCGGACAGGGAGAGTTGATACGCAGTATTTT
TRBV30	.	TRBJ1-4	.	CAWKVLLGGSEKLFF	TGTGCCTGGAAGGTCCTCTTGGGGGGGAGTGAAAAACTGTTTTTT